Listed below are T cell receptor beta chains from one sample, sequenced in a study of blood T cells in healthy people across ages. TCRdb re-analysed the 5' RACE reads in MiXCR, keeping a single row per CDR3 protein. The sample shows approximately 830,000 distinct CDR3 sequences, under 80% of them seen only once. Material: blood. These receptors were collected from a man between 25 and 39 years old in good health. Each CDR3 is given with its conserved first and last residue. Fields, in order: CDR3 protein, CDR3 DNA, V gene, J gene, clone size, D gene. The D gene is left open where the match is weak. Only part of the rows carry a size: once, few, many, or a class if the clone is expanded.

CASSSDSDYEQYF	TGTGCCAGCAGTTCCGACAGTGACTACGAGCAGTACTTC	TRBV6-6	TRBJ2-7	.	.
CASSLEVGWGGTYEQYF	TGTGCCAGCAGCTTAGAGGTGGGGTGGGGGGGGACCTACGAGCAGTACTTC	TRBV7-2	TRBJ2-7	.	TRBD2
CASSFAGQMNTEAFF	TGTGCCAGCAGCTTTGCCGGACAAATGAACACTGAAGCTTTCTTT	TRBV5-6	TRBJ1-1	.	.
CAISEGPGRYEQYF	TGTGCCATCAGTGAAGGGCCTGGTCGCTACGAGCAGTACTTC	TRBV10-3	TRBJ2-7	.	.
CAISESSDQYF	TGTGCCATCAGTGAGTCGAGTGATCAGTACTTC	TRBV10-3	TRBJ2-7	few	.
CASSTSGTSSQETQYF	TGTGCCAGCAGTACCTCCGGGACTAGCAGCCAAGAGACCCAGTACTTC	TRBV27	TRBJ2-5	.	TRBD2
CASSPQLAGVETQYF	TGTGCCAGCAGCCCACAACTAGCGGGGGTAGAGACCCAGTACTTC	TRBV28	TRBJ2-5	.	TRBD2
CASSPNGQGPPFGEQYF	TGTGCCAGCAGCCCCAACGGACAGGGCCCCCCATTTGGGGAGCAGTACTTC	TRBV7-3	TRBJ2-4	once	TRBD1
CASSRLDRHYEQYF	TGTGCCAGCAGCCGACTGGACAGGCACTACGAGCAGTACTTC	TRBV3-1	TRBJ2-7	.	TRBD1
CASSVEPGFGTEAFF	TGTGCCAGCAGCGTCGAACCGGGGTTTGGGACTGAAGCTTTCTTT	TRBV7-2	TRBJ1-1	.	.
CASSSGLPNEQFF	TGTGCCAGCAGCTCAGGACTACCTAATGAGCAGTTCTTC	TRBV7-2	TRBJ2-1	.	.
CASSYSIQYNEQFF	TGTGCCAGCAGTTACTCGATCCAATACAATGAGCAGTTCTTC	TRBV6-2/TRBV6-3	TRBJ2-1	.	.
CSGEEGGLYNEQFF	TGCAGCGGCGAGGAGGGGGGGCTTTACAATGAGCAGTTCTTC	TRBV29-1	TRBJ2-1	once	.
CASSYSWGSYEQYF	TGCGCCAGCAGTTACAGTTGGGGATCCTACGAGCAGTACTTC	TRBV4-3	TRBJ2-7	.	.
CASSERRSRSTDTQYF	TGTGCCAGCAGTGAAAGGCGGTCCCGCAGCACAGATACGCAGTATTTT	TRBV25-1	TRBJ2-3	few	.
CASSPGTGTRGQPQHF	TGCGCCAGCAGCCCCGGGACAGGAACGCGCGGTCAGCCCCAGCATTTT	TRBV5-1	TRBJ1-5	.	TRBD1
CASSLSGFPYEQYF	TGTGCCAGCAGTTTATCAGGGTTTCCCTACGAGCAGTACTTC	TRBV27	TRBJ2-7	few	.
CATSRDRAASTDMQYF	TGTGCCACCAGCAGAGACCGAGCGGCGAGCACAGATATGCAGTATTTT	TRBV15	TRBJ2-3	.	.
CASSLLTGPGANVLTF	TGTGCCAGCAGCTTATTAACCGGTCCTGGGGCCAACGTCCTGACTTTC	TRBV11-2	TRBJ2-6	few	.
CASSYGTPSGYTF	TGTGCCAGCAGTTACGGGACCCCCAGCGGCTACACCTTC	TRBV6-2/TRBV6-3	TRBJ1-2	.	.
CSARDRENSPLHF	TGCAGTGCTAGAGATAGGGAGAATTCACCCCTCCACTTT	TRBV20-1	TRBJ1-6	.	.
CASSLESPGELFF	TGCGCCAGCAGCTTGGAATCCCCCGGGGAGCTGTTTTTT	TRBV5-1	TRBJ2-2	.	.
CASSLDTHNEQFF	TGTGCCAGCAGTTTAGATACCCACAATGAGCAGTTCTTC	TRBV12-3/TRBV12-4	TRBJ2-1	.	.
CSARDGLAADTQYF	TGCAGTGCTAGAGACGGACTAGCGGCAGATACGCAGTATTTT	TRBV20-1	TRBJ2-3	.	TRBD2
CASSLKARLSGANVLTF	TGTGCCAGCAGCTTAAAGGCACGCCTCTCTGGGGCCAACGTCCTGACTTTC	TRBV7-9	TRBJ2-6	.	.